Listed here are 15 T cell receptor beta chains from one sample, sequenced in a study of PD-1 blockade in mismatch repair-deficient tumors. Measured with immunoSEQ multiplex PCR; TCRdb has only the in-frame clones, and not every one. The data contain about 110,000 clones, 65% to 80% of them singletons. The input for sequencing was peripheral blood, taken approximately 60 weeks after starting pembrolizumab. These receptor sequences come from an adult with mismatch repair-deficient cancer.

This chain joins TRBV11-2 and TRBJ2-5; 8 bases match TRBD2. Germline CDR1 SGHAT, CDR2 FQNNGV. Unmatched junction bases numbered 9, after V lost 5 bases and J lost 7 bases. The CDR3 contains 14 residues. In DNA form, the CDR3 reads TGTGCCAGCAGCCCGGGCCACCGGGAGGGGACCCAGTACTTC. Translating gives CASSPGHREGTQYF. Filled out from reference TRBV11-2 and TRBJ2-5, the complete variable domain reads EAGVAQSPRYKIIEKRQSVAFWCNPISGHATLYWYQQILGQGPKLLIQFQNNGVVDDSQLPKDRFSAERLKGVDSTLKIQPAKLEDSAVYLCASSPGHREGTQYFGPGTRLLVL.

This chain uses TRBV20-1 with TRBJ2-7; D ambiguous. Deletions cut 6 bases from V and 5 bases from J, with 11 bases between. The germline CDR1 and CDR2 sequences are DFQATT and SNEGSKA (reference sequence). The CDR3 has 11 amino acids. This CDR3 is CSALREHEQYF. CDR3 nucleotide sequence: TGCAGTGCCCTTCGTGAGCACGAGCAGTACTTC.

J is TRBJ1-1 and V is TRBV29-1; D is unclear. Germline CDR1 and CDR2: SQVTM and ANQGSEA. The CDR3 loop spans 16 amino acids. The germline V and J ends were trimmed by 3 bases and 3 bases, with 20 bases remaining between them. The CDR3 loop reads CSVDSGGVGGDTEAFF. CDR3 nucleotides: TGCAGCGTTGATAGCGGTGGCGTCGGTGGGGACACTGAAGCTTTCTTT.

As to this clone: Other DNA sequences of this sample code for an identical CDR3. This chain connects TRBV9 to TRBJ2-6; D gene ambiguous. This CDR3 is built from 13 residues. CDR1 and CDR2 from the germline V gene are SGDLS and YYNGEE. Trimming shortened V by 1 base and J by 4 bases, and 3 bases separated the two germline ends. CDR3 nucleotides: TGTGCCAGCAGCGTATCCGGGGCCAACGTCCTGACTTTC. Its protein product is CASSVSGANVLTF.

This chain joins TRBV21-1 and TRBJ2-1; the DNA was not compared with TRBD2, the D call given in the table. TRBV21-1 is annotated as a pseudogene. The CDR3 runs to 14 residues. The CDR3 DNA reads as TGTGCCAGGGACCTCGGGATAGGGCCTTGTGAGCAGTTCTTC. Protein: CARDLGIGPCEQFF.

The V call is TRBV6-5, the J call TRBJ1-1; D not resolved. The V gene lost 5 bases and the J gene lost 3 bases, with 13 bases spanning the gap. This CDR3 is built from 14 residues. Germline V gene lookup returns CDR1 MNHEY and CDR2 SVGAGI. The CDR3 loop is CASSGMAADTEAFF. DNA of the CDR3: TGTGCCAGCAGTGGTATGGCGGCTGACACTGAAGCTTTCTTT.

The V gene is TRBV10-2, the J gene TRBJ1-6; TRBD1 is a possible D gene (5 bases). Trimming took 0 bases from V and 10 from J, leaving 13 bases between them. This CDR3 is 15 amino acids long. Germline CDR1 reads WSHSY; CDR2 reads SAAADI. CDR3 amino acids: CASSESSDSLSPLHF. Here the CDR3 DNA reads TGCGCCAGCAGTGAGTCAAGTGACAGCTTGTCACCCCTCCACTTT.

This chain uses TRBV7-9 with TRBJ1-5; D is unclear. Trimming left V 1 base short and J 0 bases short, with 4 bases between. The CDR3 has 14 amino acids. CDR1 is SEHNR and CDR2 is FQNEAQ in the germline V gene (reference sequence). The CDR3 coding sequence is TGTGCCAGCAGCTTAGGGGTTAGCAATCAGCCCCAGCATTTT. This sequence encodes CASSLGVSNQPQHF.

This clone has just one count. The J gene is TRBJ2-5, the V gene TRBV11-2; D unresolved. Germline V lookup: CDR1 SGHAT, CDR2 FQNNGV. This CDR3 is built from 14 residues. Trimming took off 6 bases at V and 4 bases at J, with 15 bases between the two ends. The CDR3 here is CASSFRPGRETQYF. The CDR3 region has the DNA TGTGCCAGCAGTTTCCGGCCAGGAAGAGAGACCCAGTACTTC.

The chain employs TRBV18 and TRBJ2-2, with D tentatively TRBD2 (5 bases). The CDR3 runs 16 residues. Germline V lookup: CDR1 KGHSH, CDR2 LQKENI. V shed 1 base and J shed 7 bases, with 16 bases lying between them. The DNA for the CDR3 is TGTGCCAGCTCACCACAGTTACAGCAAGGGAGCGGGGAGCTGTTTTTT. Encoded protein: CASSPQLQQGSGELFF.

The rearrangement links TRBV7-8 to TRBJ2-7, with 7 bases fitting TRBD2. The CDR3 spans 15 residues. Trimming took 5 bases from V and 0 from J; bases not matched to a gene: 7. From germline, CDR1 is SGHVS and CDR2 FQNEAQ. CDR3 in DNA: TGTGCCAGCAGCCCAAGCGGGGTTTCCTCCTACGAGCAGTACTTC. It encodes CASSPSGVSSYEQYF. Supplemented by reference TRBV7-8 and TRBJ2-7, the full variable domain reads GAGVSQSPRYKVAKRGQDVALRCDPISGHVSLFWYQQALGQGPEFLTYFQNEAQLDKSGLPSDRFFAERPEGSVSTLKIQRTQQEDSAVYLCASSPSGVSSYEQYFGPGTRLTVT.

The V gene is TRBV9, the J gene TRBJ2-7, with D possibly being TRBD2 (6 bases). The germline gives CDR1 SGDLS, CDR2 YYNGEE. The CDR3 totals 14 residues. V was clipped by 0 bases and J by 0 bases, with 7 bases between them. The DNA for the CDR3 is TGTGCCAGCAGCGTAGGGGGGGACTCCTACGAGCAGTACTTC. It specifies CASSVGGDSYEQYF.

This chain connects TRBV5-4 to TRBJ2-1, with 9 nucleotides matching TRBD2. CDR1 is SGHNT and CDR2 is YYREEE in the germline V gene (reference sequence). With 2 bases clipped from V and 9 bases from J, the junction kept 9 bases outside the gene matches. The CDR3 loop spans 15 amino acids. In nucleotides, the CDR3 is TGTGCCAGCAGCTTTCCGGGACTAGCAAGTCCTGAGCAGTTCTTC. Its protein is CASSFPGLASPEQFF.

V and J are TRBV9 and TRBJ2-2, with D unresolved. The germline V and J ends were trimmed by 0 bases and 3 bases, with 18 bases remaining between them. The CDR3 runs 18 residues. Germline CDR1 SGDLS, CDR2 YYNGEE. In DNA, the CDR3 is TGTGCCAGCAGCGTAGAAGTCGCCGACGGATATGACACCGGGGAGCTGTTTTTT. Translated: CASSVEVADGYDTGELFF.

This clone has only one observation. The V call is TRBV4-2, the J call TRBJ2-5; D not certain. The germline gives CDR1 LGHNA, CDR2 YNFKEQ. Trimming pared 5 bases from V and 1 base from J, leaving 14 bases between. The CDR3 totals 15 residues. In DNA form, the CDR3 reads TGTGCCAGCAGCTTGAATACGAAGATCCAAGAGACCCAGTACTTC. Its translation: CASSLNTKIQETQYF.